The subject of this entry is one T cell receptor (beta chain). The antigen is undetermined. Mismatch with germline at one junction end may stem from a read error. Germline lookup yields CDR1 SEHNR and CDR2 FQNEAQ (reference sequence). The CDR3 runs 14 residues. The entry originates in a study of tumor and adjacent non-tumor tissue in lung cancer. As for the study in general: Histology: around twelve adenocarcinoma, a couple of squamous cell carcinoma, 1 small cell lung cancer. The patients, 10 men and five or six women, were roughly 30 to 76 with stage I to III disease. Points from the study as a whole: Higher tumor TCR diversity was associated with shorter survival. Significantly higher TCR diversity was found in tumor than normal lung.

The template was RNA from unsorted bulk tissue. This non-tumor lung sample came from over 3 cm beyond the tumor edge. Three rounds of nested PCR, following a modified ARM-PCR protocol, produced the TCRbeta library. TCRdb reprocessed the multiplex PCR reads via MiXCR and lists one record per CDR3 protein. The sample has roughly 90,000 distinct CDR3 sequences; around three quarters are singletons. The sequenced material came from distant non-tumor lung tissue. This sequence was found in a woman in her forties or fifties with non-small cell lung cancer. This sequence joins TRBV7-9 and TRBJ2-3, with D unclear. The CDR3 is CVSSSYTITNTQYF. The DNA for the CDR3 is TGTGTCAGCAGCTCCTACACCATCACAAATACGCAGTATTTT. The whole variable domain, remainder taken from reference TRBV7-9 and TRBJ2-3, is DTGVSQNPRHKITKRGQNVTFRCDPISEHNRLYWYRQTLGQGPEFLTYFQNEAQLEKSRLLSDRFSAERPKGSFSTLEIQRTEQGDSAMYLCVSSSYTITNTQYFGPGTRLTVL.